Here is one TCR beta chain with its context. Method: immunoSEQ multiplex PCR; TCRdb's copy keeps in-frame clones and lacks some. The table lists about 89,000 clones, around 94% of them singletons, with about 1.6% in the top ten. The sample comes from a study of T cell changes during pregnancy in multiple sclerosis. The receptor's source is a female donor in good health, enrolled as a control in a pregnancy study. The sample consisted of peripheral blood, taken after pregnancy.

The CDR3: CASSLGNGGRADGEQYF. CDR3 DNA sequence: TGTGCCAGCAGCTTGGGGAACGGGGGGAGGGCCGATGGGGAGCAGTACTTC. J is TRBJ2-7 and V is TRBV11-2; 7 bases fit TRBD2. CDR3 size: 17 residues. Germline values: CDR1 SGHAT, CDR2 FQNNGV. With 3 bases clipped from V and 7 bases from J, the junction kept 18 bases outside the gene matches.